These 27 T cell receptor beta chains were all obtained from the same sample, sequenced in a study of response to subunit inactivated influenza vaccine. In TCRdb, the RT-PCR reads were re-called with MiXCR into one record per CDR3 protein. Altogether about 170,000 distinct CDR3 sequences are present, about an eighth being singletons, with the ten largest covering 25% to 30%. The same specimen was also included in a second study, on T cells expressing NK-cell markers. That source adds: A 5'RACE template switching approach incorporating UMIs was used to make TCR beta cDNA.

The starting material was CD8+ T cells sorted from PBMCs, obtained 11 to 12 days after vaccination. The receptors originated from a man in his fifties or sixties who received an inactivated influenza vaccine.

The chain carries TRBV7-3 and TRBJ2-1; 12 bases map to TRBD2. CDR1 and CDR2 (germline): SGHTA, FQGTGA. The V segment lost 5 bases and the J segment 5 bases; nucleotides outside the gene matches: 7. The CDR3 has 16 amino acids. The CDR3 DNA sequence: TGTGCCAGCAGCCGGTCTAGCGGGAGGGCCGACAATGAGCAGTTCTTC. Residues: CASSRSSGRADNEQFF.

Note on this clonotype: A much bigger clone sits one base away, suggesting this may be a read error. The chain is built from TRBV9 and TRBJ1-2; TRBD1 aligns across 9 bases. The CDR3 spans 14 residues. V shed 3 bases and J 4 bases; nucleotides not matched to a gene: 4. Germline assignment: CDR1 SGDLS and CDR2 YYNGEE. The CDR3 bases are TGTGCCAGCAGCGAGACAGGGGGAGGCTATGGCTACACCTTC. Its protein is CASSETGGGYGYTF.

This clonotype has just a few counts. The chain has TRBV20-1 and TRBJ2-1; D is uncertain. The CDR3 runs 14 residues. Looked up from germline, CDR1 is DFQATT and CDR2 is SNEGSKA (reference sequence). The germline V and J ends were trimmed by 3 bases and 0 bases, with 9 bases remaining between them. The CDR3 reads CSASPPSSYNEQFF. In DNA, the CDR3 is TGCAGTGCTAGTCCCCCGAGCTCCTACAATGAGCAGTTCTTC.

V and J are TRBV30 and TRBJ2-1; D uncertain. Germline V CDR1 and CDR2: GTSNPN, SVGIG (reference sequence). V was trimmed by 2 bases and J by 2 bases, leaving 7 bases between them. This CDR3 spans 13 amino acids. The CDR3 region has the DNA TGTGCCTGGAGTTTACAGACCTACAATGAGCAGTTCTTC. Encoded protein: CAWSLQTYNEQFF.

In DNA form, the CDR3 reads TGTGCCAGCAGCCCCACCCCGGGCCAGGGAGAGTTCTACGAGCAGTACTTC. Amino acids: CASSPTPGQGEFYEQYF. The V gene is TRBV11-2, the J gene TRBJ2-7; D tentatively fits TRBD1 or TRBD2 (5 bases each). Between the trimmed V and J ends, which lost 5 bases and 3 bases, there was a span of 23 bases. CDR1 and CDR2 (germline): SGHAT, FQNNGV. This CDR3 contains 17 residues.

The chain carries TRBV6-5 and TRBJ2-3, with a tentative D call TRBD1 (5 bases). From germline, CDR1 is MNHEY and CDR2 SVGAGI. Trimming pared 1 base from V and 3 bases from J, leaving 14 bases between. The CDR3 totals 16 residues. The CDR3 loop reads CASSYWRESGTDTQYF. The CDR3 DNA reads TGTGCCAGCAGTTACTGGAGAGAGTCAGGGACAGATACGCAGTATTTT.

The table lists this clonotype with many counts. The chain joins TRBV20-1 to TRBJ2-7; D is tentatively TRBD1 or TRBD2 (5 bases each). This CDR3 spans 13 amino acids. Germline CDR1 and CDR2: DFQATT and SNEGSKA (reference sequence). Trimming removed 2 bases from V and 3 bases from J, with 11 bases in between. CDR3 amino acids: CSARRDESYEQYF. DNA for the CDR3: TGCAGTGCTAGAAGGGACGAGAGCTACGAGCAGTACTTC.

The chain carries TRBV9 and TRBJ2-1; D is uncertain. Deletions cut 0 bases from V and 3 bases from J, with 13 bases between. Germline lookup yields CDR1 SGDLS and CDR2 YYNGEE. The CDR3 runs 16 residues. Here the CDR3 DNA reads TGTGCCAGCAGCGTAGGAGGAAGCAGGTACTACAATGAGCAGTTCTTC. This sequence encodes CASSVGGSRYYNEQFF.

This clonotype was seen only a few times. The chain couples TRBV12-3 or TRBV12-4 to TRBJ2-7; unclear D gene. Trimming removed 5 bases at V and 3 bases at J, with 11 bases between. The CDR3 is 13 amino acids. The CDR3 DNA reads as TGTGCCAGCAGTGCAACGAACGGCTACGAGCAGTACTTC. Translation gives CASSATNGYEQYF.

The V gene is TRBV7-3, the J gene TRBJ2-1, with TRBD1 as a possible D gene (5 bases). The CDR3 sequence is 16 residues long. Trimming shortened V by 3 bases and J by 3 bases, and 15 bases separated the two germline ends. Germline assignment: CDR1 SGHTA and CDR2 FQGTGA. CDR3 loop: CASSFRGFADYNEQFF. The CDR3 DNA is TGTGCCAGCAGCTTTAGGGGTTTTGCGGACTACAATGAGCAGTTCTTC.

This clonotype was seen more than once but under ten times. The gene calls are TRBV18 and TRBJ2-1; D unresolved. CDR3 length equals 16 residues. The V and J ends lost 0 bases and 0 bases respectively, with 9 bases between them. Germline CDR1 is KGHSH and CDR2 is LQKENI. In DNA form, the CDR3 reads TGTGCCAGCTCACCACCTGACGGAAGCTCCTACAATGAGCAGTTCTTC. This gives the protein CASSPPDGSSYNEQFF.

CDR3 residues: CASSLEQGASLSSSTDTQYF. CDR3 DNA: TGTGCCAGCAGTTTAGAACAGGGGGCGTCTCTTTCCTCTAGCACAGATACGCAGTATTTT. V is TRBV28 and J is TRBJ2-3; 9 bases match TRBD1. The CDR3 extends over 20 amino acids. The trim removed 2 bases at V and 0 bases at J, leaving 15 bases unmatched. Germline-derived CDR1 and CDR2 are MDHEN and SYDVKM.

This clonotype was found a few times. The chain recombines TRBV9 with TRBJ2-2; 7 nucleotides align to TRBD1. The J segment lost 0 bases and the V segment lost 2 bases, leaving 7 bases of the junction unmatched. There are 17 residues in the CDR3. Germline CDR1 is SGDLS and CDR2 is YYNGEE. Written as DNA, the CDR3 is TGTGCCAGCAGCGTCCCCCGGACAGGACCGAACACCGGGGAGCTGTTTTTT. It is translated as CASSVPRTGPNTGELFF.

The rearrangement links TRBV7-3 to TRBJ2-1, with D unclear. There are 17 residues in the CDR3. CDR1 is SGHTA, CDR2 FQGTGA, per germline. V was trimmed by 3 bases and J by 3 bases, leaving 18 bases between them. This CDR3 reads CASSFESMGSFYNEQFF. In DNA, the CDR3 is TGTGCCAGCAGCTTCGAGAGTATGGGGTCATTCTACAATGAGCAGTTCTTC. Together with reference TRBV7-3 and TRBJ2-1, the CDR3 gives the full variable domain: GAGVSQTPSNKVTEKGKYVELRCDPISGHTALYWYRQSLGQGPEFLIYFQGTGAADDSGLPNDRFFAVRPEGSVSTLKIQRTERGDSAVYLCASSFESMGSFYNEQFFGPGTRLTVL.

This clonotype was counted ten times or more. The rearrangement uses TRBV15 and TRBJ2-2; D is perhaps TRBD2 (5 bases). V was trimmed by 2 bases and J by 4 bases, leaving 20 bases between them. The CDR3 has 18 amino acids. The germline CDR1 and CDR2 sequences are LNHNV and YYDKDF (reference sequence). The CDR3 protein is CATSRSRSGNSPTGELFF. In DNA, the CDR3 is TGTGCCACCAGCAGATCTAGAAGCGGAAACTCACCCACCGGGGAGCTGTTTTTT.

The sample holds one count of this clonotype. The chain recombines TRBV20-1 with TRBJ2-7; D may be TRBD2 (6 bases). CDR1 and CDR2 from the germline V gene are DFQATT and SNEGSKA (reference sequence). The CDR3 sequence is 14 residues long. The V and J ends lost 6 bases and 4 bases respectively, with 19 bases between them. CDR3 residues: CSAGNAEGRYEQYF. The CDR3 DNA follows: TGCAGTGCAGGGAATGCGGAGGGCAGGTACGAGCAGTACTTC.

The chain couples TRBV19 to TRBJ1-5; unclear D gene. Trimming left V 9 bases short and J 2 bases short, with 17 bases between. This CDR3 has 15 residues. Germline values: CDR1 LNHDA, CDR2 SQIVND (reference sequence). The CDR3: CASSQGAWGNQPQHF. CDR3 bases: TGTGCCAGCAGCCAAGGAGCGTGGGGCAATCAGCCCCAGCATTTT. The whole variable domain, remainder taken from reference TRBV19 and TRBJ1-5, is DGGITQSPKYLFRKEGQNVTLSCEQNLNHDAMYWYRQDPGQGLRLIYYSQIVNDFQKGDIAEGYSVSREKKESFPLTVTSAQKNPTAFYLCASSQGAWGNQPQHFGDGTRLSIL.

CDR3 amino acids: CASSLIFPPGILSTDTQYF. CDR3 sequence (DNA): TGTGCCAGCAGCTTAATTTTCCCCCCGGGCATTCTCAGCACAGATACGCAGTATTTT. The V gene is TRBV11-2, the J gene TRBJ2-3; D gene ambiguous. Trimming removed 2 bases at V and 0 bases at J, with 21 bases between. Germline V gene data show CDR1 as SGHAT and CDR2 as FQNNGV. This CDR3 contains 19 residues.

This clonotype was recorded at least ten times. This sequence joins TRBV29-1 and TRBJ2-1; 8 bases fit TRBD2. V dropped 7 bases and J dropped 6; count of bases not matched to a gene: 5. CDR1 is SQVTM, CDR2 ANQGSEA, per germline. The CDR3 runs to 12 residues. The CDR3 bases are TGCAGCGCCGAGGGGACTAGCAATGAGCAGTTCTTC. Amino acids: CSAEGTSNEQFF.

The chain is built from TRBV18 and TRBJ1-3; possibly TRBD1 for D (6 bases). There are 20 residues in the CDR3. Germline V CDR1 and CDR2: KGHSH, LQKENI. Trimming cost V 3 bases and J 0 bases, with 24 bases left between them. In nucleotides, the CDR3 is TGTGCCAGCTCACCTAGTGTACCCGGGACACGGATAGCCTCTGGAAACACCATATATTTT. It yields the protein CASSPSVPGTRIASGNTIYF.

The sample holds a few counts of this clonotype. The CDR3 is CASSQEGGGDYYGYTF. DNA for the CDR3: TGTGCCAGCAGCCAAGAGGGAGGAGGGGACTACTATGGCTACACCTTC. The chain joins TRBV4-2 to TRBJ1-2, with a possible D match to TRBD1 (5 bases). Germline V CDR1 and CDR2: LGHNA, YNFKEQ. The V end was cut by 0 bases, the J end by 3 bases, with 14 bases between. The CDR3 runs 16 residues.

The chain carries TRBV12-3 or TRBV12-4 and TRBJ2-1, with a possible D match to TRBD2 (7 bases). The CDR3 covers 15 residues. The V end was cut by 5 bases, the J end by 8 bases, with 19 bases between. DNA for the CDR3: TGTGCCAGCAGTCCCCACTGGGGGGGCGGCCATGAGCAGTTCTTC. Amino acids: CASSPHWGGGHEQFF.

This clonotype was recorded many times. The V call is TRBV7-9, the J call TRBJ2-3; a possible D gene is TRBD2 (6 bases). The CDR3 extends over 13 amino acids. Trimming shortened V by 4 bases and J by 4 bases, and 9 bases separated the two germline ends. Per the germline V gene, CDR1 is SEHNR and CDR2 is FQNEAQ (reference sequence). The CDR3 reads CASSSGLPDTQYF. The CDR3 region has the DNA TGTGCCAGCAGCTCGGGACTCCCAGATACGCAGTATTTT.

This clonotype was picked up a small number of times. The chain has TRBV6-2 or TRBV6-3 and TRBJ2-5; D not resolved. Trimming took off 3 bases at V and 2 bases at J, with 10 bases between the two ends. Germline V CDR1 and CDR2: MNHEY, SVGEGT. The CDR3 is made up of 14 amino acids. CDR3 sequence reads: CASSYTTAQETQYF. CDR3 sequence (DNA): TGTGCCAGCAGTTATACAACCGCACAAGAGACCCAGTACTTC.

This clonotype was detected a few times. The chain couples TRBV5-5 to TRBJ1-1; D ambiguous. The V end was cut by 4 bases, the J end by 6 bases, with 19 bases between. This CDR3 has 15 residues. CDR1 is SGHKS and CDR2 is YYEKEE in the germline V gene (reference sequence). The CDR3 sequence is CASSLTGRSNSEAFF. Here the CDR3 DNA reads TGTGCCAGCAGCCTAACCGGGCGTAGTAATTCTGAAGCTTTCTTT.

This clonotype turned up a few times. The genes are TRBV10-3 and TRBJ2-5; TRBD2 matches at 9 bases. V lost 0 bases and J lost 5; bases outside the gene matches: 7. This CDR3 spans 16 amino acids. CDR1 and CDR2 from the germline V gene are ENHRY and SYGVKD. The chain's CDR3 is CAISESAASGEETQYF. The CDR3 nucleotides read TGTGCCATCAGTGAGTCGGCCGCTAGCGGGGAGGAGACCCAGTACTTC.

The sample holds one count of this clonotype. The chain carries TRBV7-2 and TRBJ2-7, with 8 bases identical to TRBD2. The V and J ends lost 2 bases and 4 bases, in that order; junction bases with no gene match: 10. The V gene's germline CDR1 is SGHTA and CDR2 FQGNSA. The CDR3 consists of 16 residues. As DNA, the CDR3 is TGTGCCAGCAGCTTACATCCGGGAGGGCCTTGGTACGAGCAGTACTTC. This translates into CASSLHPGGPWYEQYF.